Listed below are T cell receptor beta chains from one sample, sequenced in a study of T cells in Graves' hyperthyroidism and ophthalmopathy. TCRdb redid the calling of the multiplex PCR reads with MiXCR, one entry per CDR3 protein. The sample has 200,000 to 300,000 distinct CDR3 sequences; about a sixth are singletons. Material for sequencing was blood. The origin of the receptors is a woman aged 18 to 35 with Graves' ophthalmopathy. Both conserved end residues are part of each CDR3. D genes are given only for firm matches. Clone sizes are given selectively: once, few, many, or a class where the clone is expanded.

D | J | V | size | CDR3 | DNA
TRBD1 | TRBJ2-4 | TRBV7-9 | NA | CASSGQGNIQYF | TGTGCCAGCAGCGGACAGGGAAACATTCAGTACTTC
NA | TRBJ2-7 | TRBV3-1 | many | CASSQRTGPEQYF | TGTGCCAGCAGCCAACGAACAGGGCCCGAGCAGTACTTC
TRBD1 | TRBJ1-2 | TRBV27 | NA | CASSADRGIGYTF | TGTGCCAGCAGTGCGGACAGGGGAATCGGCTACACCTTC
NA | TRBJ2-3 | TRBV7-2 | many | CASSQNTDTQYF | TGTGCCAGCAGTCAAAACACAGATACGCAGTATTTT
NA | TRBJ2-2 | TRBV11-3 | many | CAEGIYTGELFF | TGTGCCGAAGGGATATACACCGGGGAGCTGTTTTTT
NA | TRBJ2-3 | TRBV5-6 | many | CASSLVGTSTDTQYF | TGTGCCAGCAGCTTGGTGGGGACTAGCACAGATACGCAGTATTTT
TRBD2 | TRBJ2-7 | TRBV27 | many | CASSFRSGGYPYEQYF | TGTGCCAGCAGTTTTCGGAGCGGGGGGTATCCCTACGAGCAGTACTTC
NA | TRBJ2-3 | TRBV28 | many | CASSQVFTGSSDTQYF | TGTGCCAGCAGTCAGGTCTTCACAGGTTCGTCTGATACGCAGTATTTT
NA | TRBJ2-7 | TRBV25-1 | NA | CASSDGPWGEQYF | TGTGCCAGCAGTGACGGCCCGTGGGGTGAGCAGTACTTC
NA | TRBJ1-3 | TRBV11-3 | many | CASTRGSAGSGNTIYF | TGTGCCAGCACGAGGGGCTCCGCGGGTTCGGGAAACACCATATATTTT
TRBD1 | TRBJ2-7 | TRBV5-1 | NA | CASKEWAGGREQYF | TGCGCCAGCAAGGAATGGGCAGGGGGCCGCGAGCAGTACTTC
NA | TRBJ1-1 | TRBV20-1 | many | CSARGHMDTEAFF | TGCAGTGCTAGAGGGCATATGGACACTGAAGCTTTCTTT
TRBD1 | TRBJ2-7 | TRBV6-4 | few | CASSDGGQGNEQYF | TGTGCCAGCAGTGACGGAGGACAGGGGAACGAGCAGTACTTC
TRBD2 | TRBJ2-3 | TRBV12-3/TRBV12-4 | many | CASRGLVPSTDTQYF | TGTGCCAGCAGGGGACTAGTACCTAGCACAGATACGCAGTATTTT
NA | TRBJ1-1 | TRBV6-1 | many | CASSYQGKNTEAFF | TGTGCCAGCAGTTACCAGGGCAAGAACACTGAAGCTTTCTTT
NA | TRBJ1-1 | TRBV7-3 | many | CASSLDRDGEAFF | TGTGCCAGCAGCCTCGACAGAGACGGTGAAGCTTTCTTT
NA | TRBJ1-1 | TRBV5-8 | many | CASSLMQNTEAFF | TGTGCCAGCAGCTTAATGCAGAACACTGAAGCTTTCTTT
NA | TRBJ1-5 | TRBV7-9 | many | CASSKGNQPQHF | TGTGCCAGCAGCAAGGGTAATCAGCCCCAGCATTTT
NA | TRBJ2-2 | TRBV20-1 | many | CSAREVANTGELFF | TGCAGTGCTAGGGAGGTAGCGAACACCGGGGAGCTGTTTTTT
NA | TRBJ2-6 | TRBV7-9 | many | CASSNRETGANVLTF | TGTGCCAGCAGCAACAGGGAGACTGGGGCCAACGTCCTGACTTTC
NA | TRBJ2-1 | TRBV2 | many | CASSELSGSYNEQFF | TGTGCCAGCAGTGAACTCAGCGGCTCCTACAATGAGCAGTTCTTC
TRBD1 | TRBJ2-1 | TRBV20-1 | many | CSAQGAGPYNEQFF | TGCAGTGCCCAGGGGGCCGGACCCTACAATGAGCAGTTCTTC
TRBD1 | TRBJ2-7 | TRBV7-6 | many | CASSFDRGNGYEQYF | TGTGCCAGCAGCTTCGACAGGGGGAATGGCTACGAGCAGTACTTC